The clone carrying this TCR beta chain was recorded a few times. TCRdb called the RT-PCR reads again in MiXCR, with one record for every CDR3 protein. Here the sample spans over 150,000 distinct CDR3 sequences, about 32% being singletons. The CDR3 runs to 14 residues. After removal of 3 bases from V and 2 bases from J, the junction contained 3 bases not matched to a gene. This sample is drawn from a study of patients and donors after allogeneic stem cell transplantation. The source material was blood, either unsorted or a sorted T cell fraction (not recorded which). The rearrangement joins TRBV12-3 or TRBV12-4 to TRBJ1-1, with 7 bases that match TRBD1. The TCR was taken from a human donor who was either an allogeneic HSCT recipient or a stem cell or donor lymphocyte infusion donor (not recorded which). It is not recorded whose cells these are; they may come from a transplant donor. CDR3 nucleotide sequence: TGTGCCAGCAGTTTGGGACAGCACAACACTGAAGCTTTCTTT. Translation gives CASSLGQHNTEAFF.